These T cell receptor beta chains were read from a single sample in a study of kidney transplant recipient with SARS-CoV-2 infection. TCRdb used MiXCR to reprocess the reads, holding one entry per CDR3 protein. The sample shows about 250,000 distinct CDR3 sequences, more than 25% of them seen only once. The sample was a blood sample, taken at baseline and on day 111 from a kidney transplant recipient. These receptors were collected from a male patient in his thirties who had COVID-19 and was a kidney transplant recipient. These T cells may partly come from the graft donor. Both conserved end residues are part of each CDR3. Fields, in order: D gene, clone size, V gene, J gene, CDR3 DNA, CDR3 protein. The D gene is left open where the match is weak. Size is omitted from some rows. Given values are once, few, many or a class for expanded clones.

D gene: TRBD1
clone size: -
V gene: TRBV27
J gene: TRBJ1-1
CDR3 DNA: TGTGCCAGCAGTTTGTTATTCAGGGGGCGGATAACTGAAGCTTTCTTT
CDR3 protein: CASSLLFRGRITEAFF

D gene: TRBD1
clone size: many
V gene: TRBV13
J gene: TRBJ2-6
CDR3 DNA: TGTGCCAGCAGCCCAGGGGGTTTCGGGGCCAACGTCCTGACTTTC
CDR3 protein: CASSPGGFGANVLTF

D gene: TRBD2
clone size: -
V gene: TRBV7-2
J gene: TRBJ2-3
CDR3 DNA: TGTGCCAGCAGCTTCCCCGCGATTCCGGAGCCGATAGAGCGGGGGGCCCCAGGAAATACGCAGTATTTT
CDR3 protein: CASSFPAIPEPIERGAPGNTQYF

D gene: -
clone size: -
V gene: TRBV6-2/TRBV6-3
J gene: TRBJ2-1
CDR3 DNA: TGTGCCAGCAGTCCCAGGACTGAGCAGTTCTTC
CDR3 protein: CASSPRTEQFF

D gene: -
clone size: many
V gene: TRBV7-7
J gene: TRBJ1-2
CDR3 DNA: TGTGCCAGCAGCTTGGCCAGTAAGTGCCGAAAGACCTATGGCTACACCTTC
CDR3 protein: CASSLASKCRKTYGYTF

D gene: -
clone size: many
V gene: TRBV15
J gene: TRBJ1-1
CDR3 DNA: TGTGCCACCAGCAGAGATGCCAGCCTAGTAACTTTCTTT
CDR3 protein: CATSRDASLVTFF

D gene: -
clone size: many
V gene: TRBV6-1
J gene: TRBJ1-2
CDR3 DNA: TGTGCCAGCAGTGGTAACAGCTCTATGCGAAAGACCTATGGCTACACCTTC
CDR3 protein: CASSGNSSMRKTYGYTF

D gene: -
clone size: few
V gene: TRBV24-1
J gene: TRBJ2-3
CDR3 DNA: TGTGCCACCAGTTTCGGGGCCGCTAGCACAGATACGCAGTATTTT
CDR3 protein: CATSFGAASTDTQYF

D gene: -
clone size: many
V gene: TRBV27
J gene: TRBJ2-7
CDR3 DNA: TGTGCCAGCAGTTTAAGGGGCCCCGGGACACCCAGCTCCTACGAGCAGTACTTC
CDR3 protein: CASSLRGPGTPSSYEQYF

D gene: -
clone size: many
V gene: TRBV8-2
J gene: TRBJ2-6
CDR3 DNA: TGTGGCAGTCCCTCTAGGATAACACAAAGTCGGGCCAACGTCCTGACTTTC
CDR3 protein: CGSPSRITQSRANVLTF

D gene: -
clone size: many
V gene: TRBV27
J gene: TRBJ2-7
CDR3 DNA: TGTGCCAGCATTGGGACTCTGGACTTC
CDR3 protein: CASIGTLDF

D gene: -
clone size: many
V gene: TRBV7-9
J gene: TRBJ1-2
CDR3 DNA: TGTGCCAGCAGCTTGATGGGGGCGCCTAACTATGGCTACACCTTC
CDR3 protein: CASSLMGAPNYGYTF

D gene: TRBD1
clone size: -
V gene: TRBV5-4
J gene: TRBJ2-3
CDR3 DNA: TGTGCCAGCAGCTACGGGACAGGGGACACAGATACGCAGTATTTT
CDR3 protein: CASSYGTGDTDTQYF

D gene: -
clone size: many
V gene: TRBV20-1
J gene: TRBJ2-3
CDR3 DNA: TGCAGTGCTCTGAACACAGATACGCAGTATTTT
CDR3 protein: CSALNTDTQYF

D gene: -
clone size: many
V gene: TRBV10-3
J gene: TRBJ2-7
CDR3 DNA: TGTGCCATCAGTGCGGATAGGCTCTCCTACGAGCAGTACTTC
CDR3 protein: CAISADRLSYEQYF

D gene: -
clone size: many
V gene: TRBV7-3
J gene: TRBJ2-2
CDR3 DNA: TGTGCCAGCAGCTTCGACAGGAACACCGGGGAGCTGTTTTTT
CDR3 protein: CASSFDRNTGELFF

D gene: -
clone size: few
V gene: TRBV21-1
J gene: TRBJ2-1
CDR3 DNA: TGTGCCAGCAGTCGGATATTAGCTACACCTTCCGACAATGAGCAGTTCTTC
CDR3 protein: CASSRILATPSDNEQFF

D gene: -
clone size: many
V gene: TRBV6-2/TRBV6-3
J gene: TRBJ1-2
CDR3 DNA: TGTGCCAGCAGTAGTTCGCCCTGCATCGGAAAGACCTATGGCTACACCTTC
CDR3 protein: CASSSSPCIGKTYGYTF

D gene: TRBD2
clone size: few
V gene: TRBV4-2
J gene: TRBJ2-3
CDR3 DNA: TGTGCCAGCAGCCAAGATCTAGCGGGAGGGTCAGATACGCAGTATTTT
CDR3 protein: CASSQDLAGGSDTQYF

D gene: TRBD1
clone size: few
V gene: TRBV7-9
J gene: TRBJ2-3
CDR3 DNA: TGTGCCAGCAGCTCGGGACAGGCGACAGATACGCAGTATTTT
CDR3 protein: CASSSGQATDTQYF

D gene: -
clone size: many
V gene: TRBV30
J gene: TRBJ1-2
CDR3 DNA: TGTGCCTGGCCTCTATTGCGTTATAGAAAGACCTATGGCTACACCTTC
CDR3 protein: CAWPLLRYRKTYGYTF

D gene: -
clone size: many
V gene: TRBV18
J gene: TRBJ2-7
CDR3 DNA: TGTGCCAGCTCATCAGTAGGATCGGAATCCGAGCAGTACTTC
CDR3 protein: CASSSVGSESEQYF

D gene: TRBD1
clone size: many
V gene: TRBV12-3/TRBV12-4
J gene: TRBJ2-2
CDR3 DNA: TGTGCCAGCAGTTTGGGGACAGGGGCGAACACCGGGGAGCTGTTTTTT
CDR3 protein: CASSLGTGANTGELFF

D gene: TRBD1
clone size: many
V gene: TRBV6-5
J gene: TRBJ1-5
CDR3 DNA: TGTGCCAGCCGGGACAGGCTTAATCAGCCCCAGCATTTT
CDR3 protein: CASRDRLNQPQHF

D gene: -
clone size: -
V gene: TRBV7-6
J gene: TRBJ2-5
CDR3 DNA: TGTGCCAGCAGCTTAGGGCCGGAGACCCAGTACTTC
CDR3 protein: CASSLGPETQYF

D gene: -
clone size: -
V gene: TRBV20-1
J gene: TRBJ1-4
CDR3 DNA: TGCAATGTCCCTTCGGGGCGCCCTGAAAAACTGTTTTTT
CDR3 protein: CNVPSGRPEKLFF

D gene: -
clone size: many
V gene: TRBV5-1
J gene: TRBJ1-5
CDR3 DNA: TGCGCCGGAAAGAACGGGGGCGTATATAGCAATCAGCCCCAGCATTTT
CDR3 protein: CAGKNGGVYSNQPQHF

D gene: -
clone size: few
V gene: TRBV11-1
J gene: TRBJ1-2
CDR3 DNA: TGTGCCAGCAGCGAACATCTTAAGGCTGGAAAGACCTATGGCTACACCTTC
CDR3 protein: CASSEHLKAGKTYGYTF

D gene: -
clone size: many
V gene: TRBV5-4
J gene: TRBJ1-2
CDR3 DNA: TGTGCCAGCCATGAATCCGTACCAGGAAAGACCTATGGCTACACCTTC
CDR3 protein: CASHESVPGKTYGYTF

D gene: TRBD2
clone size: many
V gene: TRBV2
J gene: TRBJ2-2
CDR3 DNA: TGTGCCAGAGAGCGGGAGGGCCGCCCGGGCACCGGGGAGCTGTTTTTT
CDR3 protein: CAREREGRPGTGELFF

D gene: -
clone size: many
V gene: TRBV5-6
J gene: TRBJ1-2
CDR3 DNA: TGTGCCAGCGGGAGTAGCAATAGTCGAAAGACCTATGGCTACACCTTC
CDR3 protein: CASGSSNSRKTYGYTF

D gene: -
clone size: -
V gene: TRBV10-2
J gene: TRBJ1-2
CDR3 DNA: TGCGCCAGCAGTTGCGATCTCACTTCTAGAAAGACCTGTGGCTACACCTTC
CDR3 protein: CASSCDLTSRKTCGYTF

D gene: TRBD2
clone size: many
V gene: TRBV10-3
J gene: TRBJ2-7
CDR3 DNA: TGTGCCATCAGTGAATCGACTAGCGGCTCCTACGAGCAGTACTTC
CDR3 protein: CAISESTSGSYEQYF

D gene: -
clone size: -
V gene: TRBV20-1
J gene: TRBJ2-2
CDR3 DNA: TGCAATGCTAGAGAACAGGTTGGAGTGCCCGGGGAGCTGTTTTTT
CDR3 protein: CNAREQVGVPGELFF

D gene: -
clone size: -
V gene: TRBV6-2/TRBV6-3
J gene: TRBJ2-3
CDR3 DNA: TGTGCCAGCGGCTCGGCGCGGGCAGTCCCTAGGAGCACAGATACGCAGTATTTT
CDR3 protein: CASGSARAVPRSTDTQYF

D gene: TRBD1
clone size: many
V gene: TRBV27
J gene: TRBJ1-1
CDR3 DNA: TGTGCCAGCAGTTTAGGTGGTACAGGGGTCACTGAAGCTTTCTTT
CDR3 protein: CASSLGGTGVTEAFF

D gene: -
clone size: many
V gene: TRBV15
J gene: TRBJ1-1
CDR3 DNA: TGTGCCACCAGCAGAGGGGAGGGTTGGGCTGAAGCTTTCTTT
CDR3 protein: CATSRGEGWAEAFF

D gene: TRBD1
clone size: many
V gene: TRBV2
J gene: TRBJ1-1
CDR3 DNA: TGTGCCAGCAGGGCTGGACAGGGAGTTAACACTGAAGCTTTCTTT
CDR3 protein: CASRAGQGVNTEAFF

D gene: TRBD2
clone size: -
V gene: TRBV11-2
J gene: TRBJ2-1
CDR3 DNA: TGTGCCAGCAGCACCAGCGGGGTCTCCTACAATGAGCAGTTCTTC
CDR3 protein: CASSTSGVSYNEQFF

D gene: -
clone size: many
V gene: TRBV2
J gene: TRBJ2-2
CDR3 DNA: TGTGCCAGCAGTTTCGTGTTAGGGCCCACCGGGGAGCTGTTTTTT
CDR3 protein: CASSFVLGPTGELFF

D gene: -
clone size: few
V gene: TRBV9
J gene: TRBJ2-3
CDR3 DNA: TGTGCCAGCAGCGTAATCTCAATCGGGGATACGCAGTATTTT
CDR3 protein: CASSVISIGDTQYF

D gene: -
clone size: many
V gene: TRBV7-3
J gene: TRBJ1-2
CDR3 DNA: TGTGCCAGCAGCTTAATGGGGCCCCCCTATGATGGCTACACCTTC
CDR3 protein: CASSLMGPPYDGYTF